This T cell receptor beta chain was identified in a study of T cell responses to AZD1222 COVID-19 vaccine. General study points: The donors showed a predominance of white British ancestry and of females, with possible underestimation of clonal diversity. Baseline seropositivity occurred in only a handful of AZD1222 recipients.

Losses at the gene ends were 7 bases for V and 5 bases for J; bases not matched to a gene: 7. The CDR3 has 13 amino acids. Germline CDR1 and CDR2: SQVTM and ANQGSEA. As regards this clone: Antigen specificity is unknown.

Here immunoSEQ multiplex PCR was the method, and the copy in TCRdb shows in-frame clones only, minus some. This table has about 90,000 clones, around 90% appearing once. This specimen consisted of peripheral blood, obtained on day 0 of MenACWY control vaccination. The chain has TRBV29-1 and TRBJ2-1; 8 nucleotides agree with TRBD2. This clonotype was obtained from an adult in good health. This CDR3 is CSAPSSGNNEQFF. The CDR3 DNA is TGCAGCGCCCCCAGTAGCGGGAACAATGAGCAGTTCTTC.